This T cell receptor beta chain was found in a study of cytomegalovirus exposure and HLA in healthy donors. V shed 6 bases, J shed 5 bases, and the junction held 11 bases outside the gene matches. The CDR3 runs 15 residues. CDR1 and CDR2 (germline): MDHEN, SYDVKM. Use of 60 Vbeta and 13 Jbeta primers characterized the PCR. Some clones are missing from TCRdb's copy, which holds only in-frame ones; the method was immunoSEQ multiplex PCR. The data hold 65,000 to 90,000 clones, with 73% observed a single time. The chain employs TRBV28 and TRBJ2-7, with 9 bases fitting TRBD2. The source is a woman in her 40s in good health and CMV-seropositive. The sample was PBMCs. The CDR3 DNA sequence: TGTGCCAGCAGCGAGACTAGCGGAATGTCGGACGAGCAGTACTTC. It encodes CASSETSGMSDEQYF.